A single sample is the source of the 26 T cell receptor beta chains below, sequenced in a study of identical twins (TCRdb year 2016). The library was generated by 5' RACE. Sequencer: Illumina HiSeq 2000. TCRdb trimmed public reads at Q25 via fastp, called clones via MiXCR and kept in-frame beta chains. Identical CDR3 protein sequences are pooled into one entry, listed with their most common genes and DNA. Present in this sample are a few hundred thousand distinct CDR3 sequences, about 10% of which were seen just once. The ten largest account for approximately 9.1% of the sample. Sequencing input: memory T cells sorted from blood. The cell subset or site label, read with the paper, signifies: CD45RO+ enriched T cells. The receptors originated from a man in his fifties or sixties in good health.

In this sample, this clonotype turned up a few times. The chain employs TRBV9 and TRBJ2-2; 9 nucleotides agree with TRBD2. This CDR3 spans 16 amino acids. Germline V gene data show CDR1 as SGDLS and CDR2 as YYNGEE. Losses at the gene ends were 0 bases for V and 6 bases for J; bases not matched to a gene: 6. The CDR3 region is CASSVGLAVLAGELFF. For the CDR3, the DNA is TGTGCCAGCAGCGTAGGACTAGCGGTCCTCGCCGGGGAGCTGTTTTTT.

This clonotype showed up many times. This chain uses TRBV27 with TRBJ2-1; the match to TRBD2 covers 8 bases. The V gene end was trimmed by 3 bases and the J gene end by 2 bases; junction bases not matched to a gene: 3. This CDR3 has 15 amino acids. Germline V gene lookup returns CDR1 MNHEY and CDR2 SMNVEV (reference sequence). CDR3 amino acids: CASSLVSGTYNEQFF. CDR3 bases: TGTGCCAGCAGTTTGGTTAGCGGGACCTACAATGAGCAGTTCTTC.

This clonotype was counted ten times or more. The DNA for the CDR3 is TGTGCCAGCAGCCCAAGACAGGGGAACGGGGAGCTGTTTTTT. It codes for CASSPRQGNGELFF. The genes are TRBV3-1 and TRBJ2-2; 8 nucleotides align to TRBD1. After removal of 4 bases from V and 7 bases from J, the junction contained 5 bases not matched to a gene. Germline V lookup: CDR1 LGHDT, CDR2 YNNKEL (reference sequence). This CDR3 is 14 amino acids long.

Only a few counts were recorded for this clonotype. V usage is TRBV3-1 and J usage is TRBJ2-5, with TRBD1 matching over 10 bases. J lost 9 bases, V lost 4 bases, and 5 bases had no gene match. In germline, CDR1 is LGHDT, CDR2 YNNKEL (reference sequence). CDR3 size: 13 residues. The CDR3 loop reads CASSPGTGEPQYF. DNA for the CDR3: TGTGCCAGCAGCCCCGGGACAGGGGAGCCCCAGTACTTC.

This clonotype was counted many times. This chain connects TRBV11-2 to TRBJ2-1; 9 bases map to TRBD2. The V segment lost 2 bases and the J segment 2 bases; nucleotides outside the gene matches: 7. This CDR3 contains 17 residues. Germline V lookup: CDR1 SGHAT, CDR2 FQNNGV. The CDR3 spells CASSLNTGGGAYNEQFF. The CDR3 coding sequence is TGTGCCAGCAGCTTAAACACTGGCGGGGGGGCCTACAATGAGCAGTTCTTC. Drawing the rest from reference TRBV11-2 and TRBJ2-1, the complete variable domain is EAGVAQSPRYKIIEKRQSVAFWCNPISGHATLYWYQQILGQGPKLLIQFQNNGVVDDSQLPKDRFSAERLKGVDSTLKIQPAKLEDSAVYLCASSLNTGGGAYNEQFFGPGTRLTVL.

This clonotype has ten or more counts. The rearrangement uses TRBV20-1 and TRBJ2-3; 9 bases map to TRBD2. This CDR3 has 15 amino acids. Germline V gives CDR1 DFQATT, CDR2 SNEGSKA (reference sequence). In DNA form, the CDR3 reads TGCAGCGCTTTAATAGCGGGGGCCACGACGGATACGCAGTATTTT. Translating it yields CSALIAGATTDTQYF.

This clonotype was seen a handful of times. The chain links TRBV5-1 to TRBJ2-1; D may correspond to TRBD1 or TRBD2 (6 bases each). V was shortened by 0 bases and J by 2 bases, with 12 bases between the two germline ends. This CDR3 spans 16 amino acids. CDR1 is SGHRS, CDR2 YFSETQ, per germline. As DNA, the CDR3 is TGCGCCAGCAGCTTGGAGACGGGGGCTGCCTACAATGAGCAGTTCTTC. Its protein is CASSLETGAAYNEQFF.

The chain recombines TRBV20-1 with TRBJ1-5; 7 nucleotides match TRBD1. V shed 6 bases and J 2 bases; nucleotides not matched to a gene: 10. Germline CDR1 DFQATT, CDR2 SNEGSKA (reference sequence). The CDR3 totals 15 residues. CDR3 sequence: CSAAVQGRGNQPQHF. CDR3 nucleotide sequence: TGCAGTGCCGCGGTACAGGGGAGGGGCAATCAGCCCCAGCATTTT.

The DNA of the CDR3 is TGTGCCAGCAGAAGAGGCGGGGGCCAGCATCACACAGATACGCAGTATTTT. Protein sequence: CASRRGGGQHHTDTQYF. The J gene is TRBJ2-3, the V gene TRBV2, with D perhaps matching TRBD2 (7 bases). Germline loops: CDR1 SNHLY, CDR2 FYNNEI. Trimming stripped 6 bases from V and 2 bases from J, with 21 bases between. The CDR3 runs 17 residues. Combining the CDR3 with reference TRBV2 and TRBJ2-3 gives the whole variable domain EPEVTQTPSHQVTQMGQEVILRCVPISNHLYFYWYRQILGQKVEFLVSFYNNEISEKSEIFDDQFSVERPDGSNFTLKIRSTKLEDSAMYFCASRRGGGQHHTDTQYFGPGTRLTVL.

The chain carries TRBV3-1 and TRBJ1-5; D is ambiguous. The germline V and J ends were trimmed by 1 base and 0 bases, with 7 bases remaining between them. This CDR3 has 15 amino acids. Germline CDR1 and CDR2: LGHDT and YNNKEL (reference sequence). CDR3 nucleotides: TGTGCCAGCAGCCAAGGGACGGATAGCAATCAGCCCCAGCATTTT. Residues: CASSQGTDSNQPQHF.

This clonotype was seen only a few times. As DNA, the CDR3 is TGCGCCAGCAGCTTGGCCCCGGGGGAAAAACTGTTTTTT. Protein: CASSLAPGEKLFF. The J gene is TRBJ1-4, the V gene TRBV5-1, with D unclear. V was shortened by 0 bases and J by 8 bases, with 8 bases between the two germline ends. The CDR3 is 13 residues long. The germline V gene has CDR1 SGHRS and CDR2 YFSETQ.

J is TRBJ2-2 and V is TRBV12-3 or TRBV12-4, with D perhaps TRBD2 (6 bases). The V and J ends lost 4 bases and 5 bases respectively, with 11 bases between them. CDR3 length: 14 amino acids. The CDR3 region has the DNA TGTGCCAGCAGTTGGGGGGTACGAACCGGGGAGCTGTTTTTT. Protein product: CASSWGVRTGELFF.

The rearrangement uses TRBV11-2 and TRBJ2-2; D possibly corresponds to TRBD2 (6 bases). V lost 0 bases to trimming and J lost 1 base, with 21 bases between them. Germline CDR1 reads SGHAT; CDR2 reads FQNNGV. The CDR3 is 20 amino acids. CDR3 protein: CASSLEFTGVLKMNTGELFF. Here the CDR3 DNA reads TGTGCCAGCAGCTTAGAATTTACGGGGGTGCTAAAGATGAACACCGGGGAGCTGTTTTTT.

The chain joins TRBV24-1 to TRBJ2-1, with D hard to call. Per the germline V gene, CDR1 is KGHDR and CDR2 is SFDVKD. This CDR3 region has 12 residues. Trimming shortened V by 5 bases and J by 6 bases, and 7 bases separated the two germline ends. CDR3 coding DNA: TGTGCCACCAGTGCTGGGGTCAATGAGCAGTTCTTC. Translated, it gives CATSAGVNEQFF.

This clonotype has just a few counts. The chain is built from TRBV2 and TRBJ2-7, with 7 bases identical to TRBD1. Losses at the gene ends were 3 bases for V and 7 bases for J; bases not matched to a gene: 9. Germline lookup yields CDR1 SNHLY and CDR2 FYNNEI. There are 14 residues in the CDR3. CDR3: CASSDTGAAWEQYF. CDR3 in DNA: TGTGCCAGCAGTGATACAGGGGCGGCTTGGGAGCAGTACTTC.

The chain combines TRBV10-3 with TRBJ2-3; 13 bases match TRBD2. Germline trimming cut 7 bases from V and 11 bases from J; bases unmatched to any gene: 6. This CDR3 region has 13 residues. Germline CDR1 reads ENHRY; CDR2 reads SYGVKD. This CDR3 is CAITTGTSGMQYF. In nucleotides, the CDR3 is TGTGCCATCACCACGGGGACTAGCGGGATGCAGTATTTT.

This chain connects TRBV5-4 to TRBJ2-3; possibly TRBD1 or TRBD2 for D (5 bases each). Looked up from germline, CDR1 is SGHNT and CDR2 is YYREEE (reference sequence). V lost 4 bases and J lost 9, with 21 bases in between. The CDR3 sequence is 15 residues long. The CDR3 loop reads CASSPPGTPKSTQYF. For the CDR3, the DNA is TGTGCCAGCAGCCCTCCCGGGACCCCAAAATCCACGCAGTATTTT.

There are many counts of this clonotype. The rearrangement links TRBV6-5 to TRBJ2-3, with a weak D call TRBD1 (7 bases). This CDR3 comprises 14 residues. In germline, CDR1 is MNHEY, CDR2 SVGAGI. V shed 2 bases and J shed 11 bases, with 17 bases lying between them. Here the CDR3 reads CASSYQSGGTEQYF. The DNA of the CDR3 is TGTGCCAGCAGTTACCAGTCGGGCGGGACAGAGCAGTATTTT.

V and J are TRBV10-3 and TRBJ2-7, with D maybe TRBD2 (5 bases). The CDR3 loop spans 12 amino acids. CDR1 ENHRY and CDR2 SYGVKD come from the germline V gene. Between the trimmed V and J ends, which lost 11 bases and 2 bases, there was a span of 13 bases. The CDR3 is CAVSDSAYEQYF. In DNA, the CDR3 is TGTGCCGTCTCGGACTCAGCCTACGAGCAGTACTTC.

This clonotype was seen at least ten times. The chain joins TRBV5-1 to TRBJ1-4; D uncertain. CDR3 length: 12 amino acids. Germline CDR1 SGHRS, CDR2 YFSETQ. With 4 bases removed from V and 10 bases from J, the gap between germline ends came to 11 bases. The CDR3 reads CASSAEVGKLFF. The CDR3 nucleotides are TGCGCCAGCAGCGCCGAGGTCGGAAAACTGTTTTTT. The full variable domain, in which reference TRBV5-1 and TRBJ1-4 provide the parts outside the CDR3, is KAGVTQTPRYLIKTRGQQVTLSCSPISGHRSVSWYQQTPGQGLQFLFEYFSETQRNKGNFPGRFSGRQFSNSRSEMNVSTLELGDSALYLCASSAEVGKLFFGSGTQLSVL.

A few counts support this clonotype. The CDR3 reads CASSQSHTSVPYSYEQYF. DNA of the CDR3: TGTGCCAGCAGCCAGAGTCATACTAGCGTACCCTACTCCTACGAGCAGTACTTC. The rearrangement links TRBV14 to TRBJ2-7; 7 nucleotides align to TRBD2. Per the germline V gene, CDR1 is SGHDN and CDR2 is FVKESK. This CDR3 comprises 18 residues. The V and J ends lost 3 bases and 0 bases, in that order; junction bases with no gene match: 14.

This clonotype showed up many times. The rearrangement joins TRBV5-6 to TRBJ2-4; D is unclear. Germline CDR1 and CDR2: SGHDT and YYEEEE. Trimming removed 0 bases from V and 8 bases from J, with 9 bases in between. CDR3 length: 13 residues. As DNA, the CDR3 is TGTGCCAGCAGCTTGGGGACGACGGACATTCAGTACTTC. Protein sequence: CASSLGTTDIQYF.

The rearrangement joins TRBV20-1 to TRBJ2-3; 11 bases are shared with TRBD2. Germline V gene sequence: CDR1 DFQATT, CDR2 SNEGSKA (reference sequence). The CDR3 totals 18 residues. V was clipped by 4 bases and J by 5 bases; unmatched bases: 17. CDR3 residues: CSATLRGLAARTGDTQYF. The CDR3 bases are TGCAGTGCTACGTTACGGGGACTAGCGGCCCGGACAGGAGATACGCAGTATTTT.

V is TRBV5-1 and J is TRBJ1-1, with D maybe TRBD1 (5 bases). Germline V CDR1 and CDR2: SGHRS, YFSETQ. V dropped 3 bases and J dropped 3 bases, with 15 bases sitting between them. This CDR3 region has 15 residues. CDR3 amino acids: CASSSDGHVDTEAFF. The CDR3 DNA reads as TGCGCCAGCAGCTCGGACGGACACGTCGACACTGAAGCTTTCTTT.

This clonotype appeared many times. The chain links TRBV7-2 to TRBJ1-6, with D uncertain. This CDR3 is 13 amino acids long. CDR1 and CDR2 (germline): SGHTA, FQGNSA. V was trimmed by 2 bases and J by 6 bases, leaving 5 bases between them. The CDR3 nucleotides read TGTGCCAGCAGCTTAAAATTTAATTCACCCCTCCACTTT. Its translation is CASSLKFNSPLHF.

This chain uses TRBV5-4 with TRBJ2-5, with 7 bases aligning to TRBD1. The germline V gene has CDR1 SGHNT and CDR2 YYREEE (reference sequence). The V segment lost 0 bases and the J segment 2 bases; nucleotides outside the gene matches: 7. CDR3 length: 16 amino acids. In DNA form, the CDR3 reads TGTGCCAGCAGCTTGGTGCCCTGGGACAGACAAGAGACCCAGTACTTC. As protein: CASSLVPWDRQETQYF.